The clone carrying this T cell receptor beta chain was counted many times. At the DNA level, this CDR3 is encoded by other sequences in the same sample as well. These data belong to a study of blood T cell repertoires in COVID-19. The germline V gene encodes CDR1 LNHDA and CDR2 SQIVND (reference sequence). V lost 7 bases, J lost 1 base, and 7 bases lay in between. This CDR3 has 12 residues. Profiling relied on immunoSEQ multiplex PCR, and the TCRdb table lists in-frame clones only, not all of them. This sample has roughly 220,000 clones, with 65% to 90% found just once. The V and J genes are TRBV19 and TRBJ1-2; no firm D call. The sequenced material came from peripheral blood. The TCR was taken from a woman in her thirties or forties who had recovered from COVID-19. CDR3 protein: CASNSGNYGYTF. CDR3 coding DNA: TGTGCCAGTAATAGTGGTAACTATGGCTACACCTTC.